This T cell receptor (beta chain) is from a study of T cell changes during pregnancy in multiple sclerosis. The CDR3 contains 17 residues. The germline V and J ends were trimmed by 6 bases and 16 bases, with 31 bases remaining between them. Germline loops: CDR1 MDHEN, CDR2 SYDVKM. Method: immunoSEQ multiplex PCR; TCRdb's copy keeps in-frame clones and lacks some. Of about 69,000 clones listed, over 80% are singletons. This sequence was found in a female donor in good health, enrolled as a control in a pregnancy study. The sequences come from peripheral blood, collected in the third trimester of pregnancy. The rearrangement joins TRBV28 to TRBJ1-6; no definite D call. The CDR3 DNA sequence: TGTGCCAGCAGATTGCCGCCACACCGGCGGCTCCGGGAACCACTCCACTTT. Translated, it gives CASRLPPHRRLREPLHF. Full variable domain (rest looked up from reference TRBV28 and TRBJ1-6): DVKVTQSSRYLVKRTGEKVFLECVQDMDHENMFWYRQDPGLGLRLIYFSYDVKMKEKGDIPEGYSVSREKKERFSLILESASTNQTSMYLCASRLPPHRRLREPLHFGNGTRLTVT.